The sequence of this T cell receptor beta chain was determined in a study of post-analysis software for immune sequencing data. Overall study: Relapsing-remitting, secondary progressive and progressive-relapsing multiple sclerosis were all included among the disease courses.

Every TCR beta cDNA library bore unique molecular identifiers. TCRdb fed the PCR reads into MiXCR, producing one record per CDR3 protein. The sample gives hundreds of thousands of distinct CDR3 sequences, about 40% of which show up once; approximately 1.7% is in the top ten. Sequencing was done on a sample of blood. The receptor was isolated from a girl between 10 and 17 years old with multiple sclerosis.

This CDR3 is CASSLDTAYYEQYF. In DNA, the CDR3 is TGCGCCAGCAGCTTGGATACGGCCTACTACGAGCAGTACTTC. V gene TRBV5-1 combines with J gene TRBJ2-7, with unresolved D. The V and J ends lost 0 bases and 3 bases respectively, with 10 bases between them. The CDR3 extends over 14 amino acids. From germline, CDR1 is SGHRS and CDR2 YFSETQ.